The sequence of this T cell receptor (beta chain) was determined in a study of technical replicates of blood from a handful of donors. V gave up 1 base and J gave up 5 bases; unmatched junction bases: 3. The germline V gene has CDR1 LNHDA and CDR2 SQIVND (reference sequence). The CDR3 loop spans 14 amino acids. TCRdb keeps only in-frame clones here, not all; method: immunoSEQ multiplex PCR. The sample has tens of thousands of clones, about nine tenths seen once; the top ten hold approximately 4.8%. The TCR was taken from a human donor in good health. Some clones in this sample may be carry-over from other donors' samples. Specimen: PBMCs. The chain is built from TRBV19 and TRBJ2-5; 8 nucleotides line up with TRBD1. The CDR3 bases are TGTGCCAGTAGTATAGGACAGGGGATGGAGACCCAGTACTTC. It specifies CASSIGQGMETQYF.